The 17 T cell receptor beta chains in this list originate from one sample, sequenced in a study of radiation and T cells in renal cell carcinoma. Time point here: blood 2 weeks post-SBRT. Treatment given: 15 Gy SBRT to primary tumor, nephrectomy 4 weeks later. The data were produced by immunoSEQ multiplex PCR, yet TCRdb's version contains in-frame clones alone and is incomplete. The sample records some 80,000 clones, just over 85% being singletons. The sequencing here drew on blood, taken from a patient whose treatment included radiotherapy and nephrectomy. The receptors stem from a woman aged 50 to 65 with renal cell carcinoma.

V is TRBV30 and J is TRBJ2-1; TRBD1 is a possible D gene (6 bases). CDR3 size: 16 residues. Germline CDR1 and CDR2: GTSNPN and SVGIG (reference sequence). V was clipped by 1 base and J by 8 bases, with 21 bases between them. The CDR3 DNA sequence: TGTGCCTGGAGTGCTTTCACCGGGACATTTTTAGATGAGCAGTTCTTC. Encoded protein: CAWSAFTGTFLDEQFF. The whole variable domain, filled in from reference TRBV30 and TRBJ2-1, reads SQTIHQWPATLVQPVGSPLSLECTVEGTSNPNLYWYRQAAGRGLQLLFYSVGIGQISSEVPQNLSASRPQDRQFILSSKKLLLSDSGFYLCAWSAFTGTFLDEQFFGPGTRLTVL.

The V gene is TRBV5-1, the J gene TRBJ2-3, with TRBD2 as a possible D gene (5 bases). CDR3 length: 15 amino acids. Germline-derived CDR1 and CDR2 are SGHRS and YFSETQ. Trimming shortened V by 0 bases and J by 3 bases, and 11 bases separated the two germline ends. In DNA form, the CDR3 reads TGCGCCAGCAGCTTGGGGGCGGGCCCGACAGATACGCAGTATTTT. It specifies CASSLGAGPTDTQYF.

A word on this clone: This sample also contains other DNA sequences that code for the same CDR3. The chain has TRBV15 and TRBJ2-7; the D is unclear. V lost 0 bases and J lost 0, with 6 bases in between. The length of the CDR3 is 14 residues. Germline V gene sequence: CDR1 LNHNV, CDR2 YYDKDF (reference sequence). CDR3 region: CATSRDRASYEQYF. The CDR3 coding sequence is TGTGCCACCAGCAGAGATCGGGCCTCCTACGAGCAGTACTTC.

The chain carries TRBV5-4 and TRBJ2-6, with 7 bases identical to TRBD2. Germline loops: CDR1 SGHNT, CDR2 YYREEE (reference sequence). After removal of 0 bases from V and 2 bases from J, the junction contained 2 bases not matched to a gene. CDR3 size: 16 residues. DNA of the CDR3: TGTGCCAGCAGCTTGGCGGGGGGAGCTGGGGCCAACGTCCTGACTTTC. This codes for CASSLAGGAGANVLTF. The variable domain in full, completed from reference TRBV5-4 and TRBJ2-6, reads ETGVTQSPTHLIKTRGQQVTLRCSSQSGHNTVSWYQQALGQGPQFIFQYYREEENGRGNFPPRFSGLQFPNYSSELNVNALELDDSALYLCASSLAGGAGANVLTFGAGSRLTVL.

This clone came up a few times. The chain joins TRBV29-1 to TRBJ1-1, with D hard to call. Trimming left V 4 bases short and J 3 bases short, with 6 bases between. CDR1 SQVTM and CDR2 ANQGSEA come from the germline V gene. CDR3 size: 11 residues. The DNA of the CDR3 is TGCAGCGTTGTGGTCGACACTGAAGCTTTCTTT. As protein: CSVVVDTEAFF. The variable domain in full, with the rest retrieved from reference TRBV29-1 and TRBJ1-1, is SAVISQKPSRDICQRGTSLTIQCQVDSQVTMMFWYRQQPGQSLTLIATANQGSEATYESGFVIDKFPISRPNLTFSTLTVSNMSPEDSSIYLCSVVVDTEAFFGQGTRLTVV.

CDR3 bases: TGTGCCAGCAGCTTAGGACTAGCGAACTACAATGAGCAGTTCTTC. Its translation: CASSLGLANYNEQFF. V and J are TRBV7-9 and TRBJ2-1, with 8 bases fitting TRBD2. The ends lost 1 base at V and 3 bases at J; junction bases unmatched: 2. Germline values: CDR1 SEHNR, CDR2 FQNEAQ (reference sequence). The CDR3 runs to 15 residues.

Here the CDR3 DNA reads TGCGCCAGCAGCCAAGAAGTAGCGGGAGGTACCTACGAGCAGTACTTC. Protein product: CASSQEVAGGTYEQYF. This sequence joins TRBV4-1 and TRBJ2-5, with 10 bases lining up with TRBD2. The last part of the DNA fits TRBJ2-7 better; the J call may be wrong. The CDR3 spans 16 residues. The germline V gene has CDR1 MGHRA and CDR2 YSYEKL.

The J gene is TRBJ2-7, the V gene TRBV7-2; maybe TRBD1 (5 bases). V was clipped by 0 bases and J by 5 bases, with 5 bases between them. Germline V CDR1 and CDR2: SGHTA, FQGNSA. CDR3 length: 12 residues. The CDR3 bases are TGTGCCAGCAGCTTAGCAGGGGACGAGCAGTACTTC. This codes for CASSLAGDEQYF.

The CDR3 sequence: CASSLASDAFF. Written as DNA, the CDR3 is TGTGCCAGCAGCTTAGCATCCGATGCTTTCTTT. This sequence joins TRBV7-4 and TRBJ1-1; D remains unclear. CDR3 length equals 11 residues. Trimming took 0 bases from V and 11 from J, leaving 7 bases between them. CDR1 is SGHVT and CDR2 is SQSDAQ in the germline V gene.

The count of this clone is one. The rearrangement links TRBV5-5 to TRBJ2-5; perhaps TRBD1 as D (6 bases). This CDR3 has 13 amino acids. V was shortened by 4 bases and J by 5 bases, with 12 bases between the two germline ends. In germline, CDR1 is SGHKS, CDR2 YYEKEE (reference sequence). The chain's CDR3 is CASSGNRDETQYF. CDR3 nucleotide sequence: TGTGCCAGCAGCGGAAACAGGGACGAGACCCAGTACTTC.

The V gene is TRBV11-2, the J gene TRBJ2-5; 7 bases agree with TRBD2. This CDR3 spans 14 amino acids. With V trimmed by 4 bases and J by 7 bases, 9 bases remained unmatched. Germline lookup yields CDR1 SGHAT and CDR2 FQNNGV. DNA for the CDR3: TGTGCCAGCAGCTCGGGCCCTCCGGGGGGGACCCAGTACTTC. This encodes CASSSGPPGGTQYF.

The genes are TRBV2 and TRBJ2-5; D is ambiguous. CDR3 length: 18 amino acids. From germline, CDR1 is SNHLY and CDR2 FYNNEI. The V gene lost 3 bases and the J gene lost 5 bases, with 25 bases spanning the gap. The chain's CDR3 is CASSELVVWQDQRETQYF. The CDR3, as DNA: TGTGCCAGCAGTGAGTTGGTAGTCTGGCAGGATCAGAGGGAGACCCAGTACTTC.

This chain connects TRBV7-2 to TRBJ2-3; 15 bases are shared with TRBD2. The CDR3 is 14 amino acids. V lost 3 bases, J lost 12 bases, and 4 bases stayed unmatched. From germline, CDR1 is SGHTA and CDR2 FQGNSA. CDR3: CASSFGLAGGPQYF. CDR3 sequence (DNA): TGTGCCAGCAGCTTTGGACTAGCGGGAGGGCCTCAGTATTTT. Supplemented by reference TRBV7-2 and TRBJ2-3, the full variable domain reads GAGVSQSPSNKVTEKGKDVELRCDPISGHTALYWYRQSLGQGLEFLIYFQGNSAPDKSGLPSDRFSAERTGGSVSTLTIQRTQQEDSAVYLCASSFGLAGGPQYFGPGTRLTVL.

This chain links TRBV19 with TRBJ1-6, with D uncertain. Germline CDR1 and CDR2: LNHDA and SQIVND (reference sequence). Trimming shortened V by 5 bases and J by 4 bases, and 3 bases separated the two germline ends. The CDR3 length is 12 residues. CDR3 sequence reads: CASSGYNSPLHF. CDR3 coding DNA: TGTGCCAGTAGTGGGTATAATTCACCCCTCCACTTT.

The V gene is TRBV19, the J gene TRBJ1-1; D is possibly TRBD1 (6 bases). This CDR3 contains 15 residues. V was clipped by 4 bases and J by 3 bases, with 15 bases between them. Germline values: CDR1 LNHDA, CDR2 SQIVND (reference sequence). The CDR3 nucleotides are TGTGCCAGTAGTACCTACAGGGCTGGGGACACTGAAGCTTTCTTT. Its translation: CASSTYRAGDTEAFF.

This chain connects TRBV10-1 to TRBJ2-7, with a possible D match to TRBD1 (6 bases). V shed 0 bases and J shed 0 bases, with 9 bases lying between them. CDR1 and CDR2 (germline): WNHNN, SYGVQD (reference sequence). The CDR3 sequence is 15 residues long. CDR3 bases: TGCGCCAGCAGTGAGTCAGGGGGTCTCTCCTACGAGCAGTACTTC. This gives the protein CASSESGGLSYEQYF.

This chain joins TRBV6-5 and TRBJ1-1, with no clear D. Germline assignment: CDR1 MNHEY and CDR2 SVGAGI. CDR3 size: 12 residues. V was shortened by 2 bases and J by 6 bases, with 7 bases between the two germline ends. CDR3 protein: CASSYVGAEAFF. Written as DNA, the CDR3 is TGTGCCAGCAGTTACGTCGGGGCTGAAGCTTTCTTT.